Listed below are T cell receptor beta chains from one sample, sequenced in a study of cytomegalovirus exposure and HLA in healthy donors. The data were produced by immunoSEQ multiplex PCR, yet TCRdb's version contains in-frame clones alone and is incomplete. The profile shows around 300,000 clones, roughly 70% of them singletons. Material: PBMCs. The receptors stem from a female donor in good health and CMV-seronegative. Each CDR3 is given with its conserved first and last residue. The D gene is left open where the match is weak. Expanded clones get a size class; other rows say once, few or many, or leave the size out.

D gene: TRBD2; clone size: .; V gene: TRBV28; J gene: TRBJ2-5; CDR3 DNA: TGTGCCAGCAGTTTATCTTGGACTAGCGGCCAAGAGACCCAGTACTTC; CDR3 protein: CASSLSWTSGQETQYF
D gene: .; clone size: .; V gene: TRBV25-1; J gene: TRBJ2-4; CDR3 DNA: TGTGCCAGCAGTGAAGCGGGACCAGCCAAAAACATTCAGTACTTC; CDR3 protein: CASSEAGPAKNIQYF
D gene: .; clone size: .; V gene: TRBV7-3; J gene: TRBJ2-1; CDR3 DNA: TGTGCCAGCAGCCTTCAGCGGAGCTCCTACAATGAGCAGTTCTTC; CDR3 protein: CASSLQRSSYNEQFF
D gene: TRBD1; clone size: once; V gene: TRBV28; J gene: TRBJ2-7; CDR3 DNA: TGTGCCAGCAGTCCCCCACAGGGGAGTGAGCAGTACTTC; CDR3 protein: CASSPPQGSEQYF
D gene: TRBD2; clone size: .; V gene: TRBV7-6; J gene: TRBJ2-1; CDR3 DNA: TGTGCCAGCAGCTTAGGTGGCGGGAGGGTTGTTGAGCAGTTCTTC; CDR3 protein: CASSLGGGRVVEQFF
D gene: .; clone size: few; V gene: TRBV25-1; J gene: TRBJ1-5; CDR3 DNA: TGTGCCAGCAGTGAACGAGGGAATCAGCCCCAGCATTTT; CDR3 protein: CASSERGNQPQHF
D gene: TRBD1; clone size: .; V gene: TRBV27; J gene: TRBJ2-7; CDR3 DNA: TGTGCCAGCAGTTTGCTGCCAGGGGGTGAAGGCGAGCAGTACTTC; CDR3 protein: CASSLLPGGEGEQYF
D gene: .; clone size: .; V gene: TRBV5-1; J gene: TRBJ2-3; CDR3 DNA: TGCGCCAGCAGCTTGGAGGGAGCCGGGGATACGCAGTATTTT; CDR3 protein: CASSLEGAGDTQYF
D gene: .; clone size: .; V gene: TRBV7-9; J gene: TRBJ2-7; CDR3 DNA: TGTTCCAGCAGCTTAGCCATGACAGGGCAGTACTTC; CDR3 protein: CSSSLAMTGQYF
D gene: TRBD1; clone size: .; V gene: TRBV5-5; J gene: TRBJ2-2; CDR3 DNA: TGTGCCAGCAGCCTCGCAGGACAGGGGACTGCCGGGGAGCTGTTTTTT; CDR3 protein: CASSLAGQGTAGELFF
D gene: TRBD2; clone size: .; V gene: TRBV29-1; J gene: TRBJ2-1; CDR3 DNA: TGCAGCGTTGTGAGACTAGCGGGAGAAACCTACAATGAGCAGTTCTTC; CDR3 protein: CSVVRLAGETYNEQFF
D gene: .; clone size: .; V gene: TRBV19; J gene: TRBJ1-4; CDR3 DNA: TGTGCCAGCCAGGGATCAACTAATGAAAAACTGTTTTTT; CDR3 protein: CASQGSTNEKLFF
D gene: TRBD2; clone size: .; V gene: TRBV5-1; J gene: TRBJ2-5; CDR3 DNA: TGCGCCAGCAGCTTGAACCTAGCGGGAGGGCCAACGGAGACCCAGTACTTC; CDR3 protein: CASSLNLAGGPTETQYF
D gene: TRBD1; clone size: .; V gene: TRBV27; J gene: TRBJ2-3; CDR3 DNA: TGTGCCAGCGCCGGACCTGGGACAGGGGGGCCCCCTAGCACAGATACGCAGTATTTT; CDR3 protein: CASAGPGTGGPPSTDTQYF
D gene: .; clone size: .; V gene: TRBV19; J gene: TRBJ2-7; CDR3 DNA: TGTGCCAGTAGCCCAAGCGGCTCCCTCTACGAGCAGTACTTC; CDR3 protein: CASSPSGSLYEQYF
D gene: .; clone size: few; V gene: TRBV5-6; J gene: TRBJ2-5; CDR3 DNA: TGTGCCAGCAGCTTGGACACTGGGGCCCGGGAGACCCAGTACTTC; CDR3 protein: CASSLDTGARETQYF
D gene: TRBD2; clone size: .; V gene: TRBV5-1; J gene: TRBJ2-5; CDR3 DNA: TGCGCCAGCAGCTTGGGACTAGCGGGAGGTTTTGGGGAGACCCAGTACTTC; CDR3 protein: CASSLGLAGGFGETQYF
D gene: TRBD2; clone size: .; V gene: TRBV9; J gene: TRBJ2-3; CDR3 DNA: TGTGCCAGCAACCCCGGGGGGGGGTTCACAGATACGCAGTATTTT; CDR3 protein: CASNPGGGFTDTQYF
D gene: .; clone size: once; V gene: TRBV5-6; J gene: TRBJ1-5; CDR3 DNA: TGTGCCAGCAGCTTGGCCAGGGCAGGGGATCAGCCCCAGCATTTT; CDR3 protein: CASSLARAGDQPQHF
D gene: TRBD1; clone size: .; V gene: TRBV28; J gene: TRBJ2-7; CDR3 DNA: TGTGCCAGCAGTCGACAGGGGTACGAGCAGTACTTC; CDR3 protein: CASSRQGYEQYF
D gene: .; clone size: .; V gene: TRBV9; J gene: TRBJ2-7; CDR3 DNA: TGTGCCAGCAGCGTAGGTACGGGAACCTACGAGCAGTACTTC; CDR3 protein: CASSVGTGTYEQYF
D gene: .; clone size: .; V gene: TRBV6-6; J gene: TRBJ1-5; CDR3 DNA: TGTGCCAGCAGTTACGAGAATGGCGGGAATCAGCCCCAGCATTTT; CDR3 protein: CASSYENGGNQPQHF
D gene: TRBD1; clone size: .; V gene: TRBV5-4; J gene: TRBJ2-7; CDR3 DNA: TGTGCCAGCAGTTGGGGACAGGGGGCCCCCTACGAGCAGTACTTC; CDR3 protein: CASSWGQGAPYEQYF
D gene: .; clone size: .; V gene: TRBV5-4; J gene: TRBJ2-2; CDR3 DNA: TGTGCCAGCACCCCACGACAGGAGACGAACACCGGGGAGCTGTTTTTT; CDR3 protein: CASTPRQETNTGELFF
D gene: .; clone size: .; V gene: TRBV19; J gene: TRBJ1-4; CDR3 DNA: TGTGCCAGTAGTATTTTTAGACCCAGTCGGAGTGAAAAACTGTTTTTT; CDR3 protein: CASSIFRPSRSEKLFF
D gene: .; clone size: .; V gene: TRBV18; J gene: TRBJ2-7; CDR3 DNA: TGTGCCAGCTCACCAATTGCAGACTACGAGCAGTACTTC; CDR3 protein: CASSPIADYEQYF
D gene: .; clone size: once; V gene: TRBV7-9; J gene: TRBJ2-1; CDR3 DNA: TGTGCCAGCAGCCACGCCGGGAGTATTTACAATGAGCAGTTCTTC; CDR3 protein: CASSHAGSIYNEQFF
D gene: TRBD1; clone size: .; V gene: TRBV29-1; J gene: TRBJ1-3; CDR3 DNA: TGCAGCGCCCAGACAGGGCGCTCTGGAAACACCATATATTTT; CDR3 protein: CSAQTGRSGNTIYF
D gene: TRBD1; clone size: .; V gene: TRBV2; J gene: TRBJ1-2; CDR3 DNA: TGTGCCAGCAGAACCGACAGGGTGGAGGGAAGAAACTATGGCTACACCTTC; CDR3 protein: CASRTDRVEGRNYGYTF
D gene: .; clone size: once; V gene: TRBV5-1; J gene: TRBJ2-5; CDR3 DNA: TGCGCCAGCAGCGTGGTAGAACAGGAAGGCCACCTTCAAGAGACCCAGTACTTC; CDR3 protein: CASSVVEQEGHLQETQYF
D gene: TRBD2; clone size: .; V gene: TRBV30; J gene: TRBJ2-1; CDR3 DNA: TGTGCCTGGAGTCTTTCGACGACTAGCAGAAGCTCCTACAATGAGCAGTTCTTC; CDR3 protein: CAWSLSTTSRSSYNEQFF
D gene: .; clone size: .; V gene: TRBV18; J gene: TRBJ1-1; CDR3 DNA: TGTGCCAGCTCACCGCCGAAGACCGGGGGGAACACTGAAGCTTTCTTT; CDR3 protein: CASSPPKTGGNTEAFF
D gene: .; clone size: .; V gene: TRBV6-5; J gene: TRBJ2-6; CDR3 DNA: TGTGCCAGCAGCTCAGGGACTGGGGCCAACGTCCTGACTTTC; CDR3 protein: CASSSGTGANVLTF
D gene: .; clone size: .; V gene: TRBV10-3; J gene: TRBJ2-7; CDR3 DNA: TGTGCCATCAGTGATATCTCCTCCTCCTACGAGCAGTACTTC; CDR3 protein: CAISDISSSYEQYF
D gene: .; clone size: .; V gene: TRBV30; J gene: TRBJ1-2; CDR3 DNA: TGTGCCTGGATCCTTAACTATGGCTACACCTTC; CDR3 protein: CAWILNYGYTF
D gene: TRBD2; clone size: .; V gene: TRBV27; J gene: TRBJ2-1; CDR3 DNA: TGTGCCAGCAGTCCCTTAGCGGGAAAGCAGTTCTTC; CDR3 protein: CASSPLAGKQFF
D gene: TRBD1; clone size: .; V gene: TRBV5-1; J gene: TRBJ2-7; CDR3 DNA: TGCGCCAGCAGCTTGGCCCAAACAGGGGTCTCGTACGAGCAGTACTTC; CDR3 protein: CASSLAQTGVSYEQYF
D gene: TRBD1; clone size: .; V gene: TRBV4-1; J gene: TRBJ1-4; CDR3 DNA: TGCGCCAGCAGCCAGTCCTCAGGGGGCAGGGGGGAAAAACTGTTTTTT; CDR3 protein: CASSQSSGGRGEKLFF
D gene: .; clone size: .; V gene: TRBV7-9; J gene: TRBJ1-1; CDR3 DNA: TGTGCCAGCACCCGGGACATAGAAGCTTTCTTT; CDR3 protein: CASTRDIEAFF
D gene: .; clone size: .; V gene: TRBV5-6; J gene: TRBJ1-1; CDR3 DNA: TGTGCCAGCAGCTTTCCCCGGATGGGAGGCACTGAAGCTTTCTTT; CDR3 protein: CASSFPRMGGTEAFF
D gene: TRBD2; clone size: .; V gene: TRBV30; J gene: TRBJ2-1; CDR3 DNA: TGTGCCTGGAGCCTCGGACTAGCGGGAGGGTACAATGAGCAGTTCTTC; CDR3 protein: CAWSLGLAGGYNEQFF
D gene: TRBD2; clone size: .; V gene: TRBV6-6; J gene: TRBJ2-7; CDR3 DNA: TGTGCCAGCAGTCCTAGCGGGAGGGGGAGGGAGCAGTACTTC; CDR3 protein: CASSPSGRGREQYF
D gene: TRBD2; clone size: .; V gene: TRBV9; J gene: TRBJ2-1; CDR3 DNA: TGTGCCAGCAGCGTAGCTCATGCGGGAGCATCCTACAATGAGCAGTTCTTC; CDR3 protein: CASSVAHAGASYNEQFF
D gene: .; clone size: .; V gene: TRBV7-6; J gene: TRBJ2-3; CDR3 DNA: TGTGCCAGCAGCTTAATTGCGACAGTCACAGATACGCAGTATTTT; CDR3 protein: CASSLIATVTDTQYF
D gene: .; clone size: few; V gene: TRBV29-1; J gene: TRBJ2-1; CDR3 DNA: TGCAGCGTCCTGAGAGGTGGAAGGAGGGAGCAGTTCTTC; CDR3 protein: CSVLRGGRREQFF
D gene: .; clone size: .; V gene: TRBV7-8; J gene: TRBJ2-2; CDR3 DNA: TGTGCCAGCAGCTTAGGCGGGCTCGTCACCGGGGAGCTGTTTTTT; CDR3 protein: CASSLGGLVTGELFF
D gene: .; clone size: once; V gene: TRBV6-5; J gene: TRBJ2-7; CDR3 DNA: TGTGCCAGCAGTTACCACGGAGAGTCCTACGAGCAGTACTTC; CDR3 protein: CASSYHGESYEQYF
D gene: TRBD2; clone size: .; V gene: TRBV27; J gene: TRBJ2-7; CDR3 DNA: TGTGCCAGCAGTCGGGAGGGAGAGCAGTACTTC; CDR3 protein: CASSREGEQYF
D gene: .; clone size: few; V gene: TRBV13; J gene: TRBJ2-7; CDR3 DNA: TGTGCCAGCAGCTTTTTTTCGGGGAACTACGAGCAGTACTTC; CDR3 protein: CASSFFSGNYEQYF
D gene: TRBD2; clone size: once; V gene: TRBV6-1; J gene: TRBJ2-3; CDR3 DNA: TGTGCCAGCAGTGCACTAGCGGGTGGAGGTACGCAGTATTTT; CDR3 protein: CASSALAGGGTQYF
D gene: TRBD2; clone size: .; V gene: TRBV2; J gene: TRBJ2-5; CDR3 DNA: TGTGCCAGCAGGGATAGCGGGAGGGAAGAGACCCAGTACTTC; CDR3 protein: CASRDSGREETQYF
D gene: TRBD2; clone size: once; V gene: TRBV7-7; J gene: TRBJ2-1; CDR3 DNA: TGTGCCAGCAGCCCCCTAGCGGGGGAGCAGTTCTTC; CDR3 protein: CASSPLAGEQFF